This T cell receptor (beta chain) was retrieved from a study of blood T cell repertoires in COVID-19. Study details: The United States, Italy and Spain were the sources of the acute and convalescent COVID-19 samples.

Profiled with immunoSEQ multiplex PCR; TCRdb holds only in-frame clones, not every one. The sample includes about 260,000 clones, about 80% of them seen just once. Germline V gene lookup returns CDR1 SGHDT and CDR2 YYEEEE. The CDR3 contains 15 residues. Losses at the gene ends were 3 bases for V and 6 bases for J; bases not matched to a gene: 8. Sequencing used peripheral blood. The chain combines TRBV5-6 with TRBJ1-5; TRBD1 agrees at 8 bases. The sequence derives from a woman older than 75 with acute or convalescent COVID-19. CDR3 in amino acids: CASSSGTGSVQPQHF. The CDR3 DNA follows: TGTGCCAGCAGCTCCGGGACAGGTTCGGTTCAGCCCCAGCATTTT.